This TCR beta chain was captured by sequencing in a study of CD8+CD57+ T cells in acquired aplastic anemia. Study context: Recorded DNA amounts for sorted CD4+ and CD8+ cells had an average of approximately 3 ug.

Overall study findings and caveats: Statistical testing detected no significant gap in CD8+ Simpson's diversity between patients and controls.

Trimming cost V 6 bases and J 1 base, with 12 bases left between them. There are 13 residues in the CDR3. The germline CDR1 and CDR2 sequences are SQVTM and ANQGSEA. CDR3 and TCR beta VDJ profiling relied on genomic DNA as the template. TCRdb re-derived calls from the reads in MiXCR, one entry per CDR3 protein. The sample consists of approximately 170,000 distinct CDR3 sequences, approximately 51% of them appearing once. All patients picked for sequencing had shown, by flow cytometry, an expansion of CD8+CD57+ cells. Blood sampling was performed on the patients, and none of them had received therapy by then. On this clonotype itself: Its antigen is not known.

J is TRBJ1-1 and V is TRBV29-1; TRBD1 might be the D (5 bases). Sequences were obtained from sorted CD4+, CD8+, or CD8+CD57+ T cells (not recorded which) from PBMCs. The origin of this receptor is a human donor with aplastic anemia. CDR3 protein: CSVVRGQNTEAFF. The CDR3 DNA reads TGCAGCGTCGTACGGGGCCAGAACACTGAAGCTTTCTTT.